A selection of T cell receptor beta chains follows, all from one sample in a study of T cell responses to AZD1222 COVID-19 vaccine. Profiled with immunoSEQ multiplex PCR; TCRdb holds only in-frame clones, not every one. This table holds some 150,000 clones, over 70% found once. Sequenced material: peripheral blood, taken 28 days after the second AZD1222 dose. The receptors originated from an adult who received the AZD1222 COVID-19 vaccine. Both conserved end residues are part of each CDR3. The D gene is left open where the match is weak.

CDR3 length	D gene	V gene	CDR3 protein
12	.	TRBV28	CASSLGSYEQYF
14	.	TRBV5-1	CASSGSGANNEQFF
13	.	TRBV5-4	CASSLVGGETQYF
14	.	TRBV7-3	CASSPTLSYNEQFF
13	.	TRBV11-1	CASSRLGGTEAFF
18	.	TRBV7-3	CASSLTLGERAGNNEQFF
12	.	TRBV27	CASRQLPDTQYF
14	.	TRBV19	CASSIGEFADTQYF
11	TRBD1	TRBV28	CASSPRGPPTF
15	.	TRBV4-3	CASSPMLGGQETQYF
13	.	TRBV10-3	CAISGGILYGYTF
17	.	TRBV6-4	CASSEVGERLAKNIQYF
15	.	TRBV5-4	CASSLGAARDNEQFF
10	.	TRBV29-1	CSVDQAEAFF
13	.	TRBV28	CASRQGLTGELFF
15	.	TRBV11-3	CASSPLPKPGNTIYF
15	TRBD1	TRBV3-1/TRBV3-2	CASSLGSGQAEKLFF
16	.	TRBV7-9	CASSSGSGTSNQPQHF
17	.	TRBV23-1	CASSHPDVRRAKNIQYF
15	.	TRBV4-3	CASSQESGRTWGYTF
15	TRBD2	TRBV30	CAWSLLAGAYNEQFF
15	.	TRBV28	CASSTRSGYNQPQHF
14	.	TRBV5-1	CASSFTRNTGELFF
18	.	TRBV7-3	CASSAVGTSSSGANVLTF
15	.	TRBV28	CASSFSGTGANVLTF
16	TRBD2	TRBV11-3	CASSHRTSGPYNEQFF
15	TRBD2	TRBV9	CASSLGAGGGETQYF
16	TRBD2	TRBV2	CASKQRGGFSTDTQYF
14	.	TRBV11-2	CASRIIRGSYEQYF
14	.	TRBV6-2/TRBV6-3	CASSSPARVGIQYF
12	.	TRBV5-1	CASSFGADTQYF
16	TRBD1	TRBV6-1	CASSDDRVWTNEKLFF
16	.	TRBV19	CASSIVGGVSNQPQHF
15	.	TRBV7-2	CASSLAGAYNEKLFF
15	TRBD1	TRBV29-1	CSVYILDRRRTEAFF